What follows are 5 T cell receptor beta chains derived from one specimen sequenced in a study of CD8 T cells in ankylosing spondylitis. Study-wide findings and caveats: Typical of ankylosing spondylitis blood, it appeared, was a TCR beta motif of eight highly homologous variants.

TCRdb used MiXCR to reprocess the 5' RACE reads, holding one entry per CDR3 protein. The sample yields fewer than 750,000 distinct CDR3 sequences, roughly 19% seen once. Their target antigens are unknown. Sequenced: blood, either unsorted or a sorted T cell fraction (not recorded which). The source of these receptors is a male donor with ankylosing spondylitis.

This clonotype was seen ten or more times. V is TRBV9 and J is TRBJ1-1; 10 bases are shared with TRBD1. In germline, CDR1 is SGDLS, CDR2 YYNGEE. The CDR3 covers 18 residues. Trimming at V came to 0 bases and at J to 6 bases, leaving 14 bases not matched to a gene. The CDR3 protein is CASSVGYLTGGKGAEAFF. The DNA for the CDR3 is TGTGCCAGCAGCGTAGGTTATCTGACAGGGGGCAAGGGTGCTGAAGCTTTCTTT.

The chain has TRBV11-2 and TRBJ1-3; no reliable D call. The CDR3 consists of 14 residues. Germline values: CDR1 SGHAT, CDR2 FQNNGV. V dropped 7 bases and J dropped 1 base, with 11 bases sitting between them. The CDR3 spells CASNDGLSGNTIYF. CDR3 coding DNA: TGTGCCAGCAACGATGGGTTATCTGGAAACACCATATATTTT.

This clonotype has more than one count but fewer than ten. This chain uses TRBV5-1 with TRBJ2-7; TRBD2 is a possible D gene (7 bases). V lost 0 bases and J lost 7, with 17 bases in between. The CDR3 loop spans 15 amino acids. From germline, CDR1 is SGHRS and CDR2 YFSETQ. The CDR3 sequence is CASSLETGGGREQYF. The CDR3 DNA sequence: TGCGCCAGCAGCTTGGAAACTGGGGGGGGGCGAGAGCAGTACTTC.

CDR3 bases: TGTGCCACCAAAAAAGCAACTAATGAAAAACTGTTTTTT. Encoded protein: CATKKATNEKLFF. The rearrangement joins TRBV15 to TRBJ1-4; D gene unclear. The CDR3 loop spans 13 amino acids. Trimming left V 7 bases short and J 0 bases short, with 6 bases between. The germline CDR1 and CDR2 sequences are LNHNV and YYDKDF (reference sequence).

This clonotype was counted only a few times. This chain links TRBV3-1 with TRBJ1-2, with TRBD1 as a possible D gene (6 bases). Germline-derived CDR1 and CDR2 are LGHDT and YNNKEL (reference sequence). This CDR3 spans 14 amino acids. Trimming stripped 4 bases from V and 8 bases from J, with 17 bases between. CDR3 nucleotides: TGTGCCAGCAGCCGCGGCCTGAACAGGGAGGGCTACACCTTC. It specifies CASSRGLNREGYTF. Based on the CDR3 plus reference TRBV3-1 and TRBJ1-2, the full variable domain is DTAVSQTPKYLVTQMGNDKSIKCEQNLGHDTMYWYKQDSKKFLKIMFSYNNKELIINETVPNRFSPKSPDKAHLNLHINSLELGDSAVYFCASSRGLNREGYTFGSGTRLTVV.